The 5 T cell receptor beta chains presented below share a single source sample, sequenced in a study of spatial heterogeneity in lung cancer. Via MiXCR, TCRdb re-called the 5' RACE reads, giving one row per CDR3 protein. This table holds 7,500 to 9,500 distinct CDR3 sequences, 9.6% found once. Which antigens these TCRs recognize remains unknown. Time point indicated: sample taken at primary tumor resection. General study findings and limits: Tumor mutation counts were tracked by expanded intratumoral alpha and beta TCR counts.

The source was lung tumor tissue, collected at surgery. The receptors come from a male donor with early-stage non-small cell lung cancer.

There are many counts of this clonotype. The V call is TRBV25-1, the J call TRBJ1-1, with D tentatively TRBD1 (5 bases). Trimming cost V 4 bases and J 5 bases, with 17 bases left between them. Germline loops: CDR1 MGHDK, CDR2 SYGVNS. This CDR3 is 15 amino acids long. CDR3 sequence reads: CASSVTGGLRTEAFF. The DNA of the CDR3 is TGTGCCAGCAGTGTGACGGGGGGGTTACGTACTGAAGCTTTCTTT. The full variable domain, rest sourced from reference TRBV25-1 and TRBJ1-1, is EADIYQTPRYLVIGTGKKITLECSQTMGHDKMYWYQQDPGMELHLIHYSYGVNSTEKGDLSSESTVSRIRTEHFPLTLESARPSHTSQYLCASSVTGGLRTEAFFGQGTRLTVV.

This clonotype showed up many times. CDR3 in DNA: TGTGCCAGCCGTGGTGGTGGAACCTACAATGAGCAGTTCTTC. As protein: CASRGGGTYNEQFF. V gene TRBV2 combines with J gene TRBJ2-1, with D uncertain. Between the trimmed V and J ends, which lost 8 bases and 2 bases, there was a span of 13 bases. CDR3 size: 14 residues. Germline values: CDR1 SNHLY, CDR2 FYNNEI. The variable domain in full, with the rest retrieved from reference TRBV2 and TRBJ2-1, is EPEVTQTPSHQVTQMGQEVILRCVPISNHLYFYWYRQILGQKVEFLVSFYNNEISEKSEIFDDQFSVERPDGSNFTLKIRSTKLEDSAMYFCASRGGGTYNEQFFGPGTRLTVL.

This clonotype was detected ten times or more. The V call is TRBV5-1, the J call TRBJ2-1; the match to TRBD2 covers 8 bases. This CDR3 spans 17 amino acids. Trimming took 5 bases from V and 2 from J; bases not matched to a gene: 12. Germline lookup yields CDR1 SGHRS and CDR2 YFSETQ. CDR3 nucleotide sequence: TGCGCCAGCAGTACTACTGGCGGGGGGCGCCCCTACAATGAGCAGTTCTTC. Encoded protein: CASSTTGGGRPYNEQFF. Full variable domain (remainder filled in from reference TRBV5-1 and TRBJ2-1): KAGVTQTPRYLIKTRGQQVTLSCSPISGHRSVSWYQQTPGQGLQFLFEYFSETQRNKGNFPGRFSGRQFSNSRSEMNVSTLELGDSALYLCASSTTGGGRPYNEQFFGPGTRLTVL.

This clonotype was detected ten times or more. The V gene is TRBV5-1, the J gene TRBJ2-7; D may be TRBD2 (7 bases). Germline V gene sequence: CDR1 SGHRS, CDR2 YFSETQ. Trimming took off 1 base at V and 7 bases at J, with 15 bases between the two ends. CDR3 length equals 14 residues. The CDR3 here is CASSLTWGGGEQYV. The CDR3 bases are TGCGCCAGCAGCTTGACGTGGGGAGGGGGAGAGCAGTACGTC.

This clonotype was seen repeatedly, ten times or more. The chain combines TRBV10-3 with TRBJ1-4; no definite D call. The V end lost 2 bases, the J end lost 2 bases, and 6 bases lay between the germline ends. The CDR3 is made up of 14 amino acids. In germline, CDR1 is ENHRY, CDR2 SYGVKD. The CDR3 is CAISELGTNEKLFF. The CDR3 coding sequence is TGTGCCATCAGTGAGCTAGGGACTAATGAAAAACTGTTTTTT.